This passage covers 23 T cell receptor beta chains from one sample sequenced in a study of cytomegalovirus exposure and HLA in healthy donors. The PCR ran on 60 Vbeta and 13 Jbeta primers. Produced via immunoSEQ multiplex PCR; TCRdb's table is partial and in-frame only. In the table there are around 110,000 clones, about 79% of which are singletons. The sample taken for sequencing was PBMCs. These receptors were taken from a man aged 25 to 45 in good health and CMV-seropositive.

V usage is TRBV4-3 and J usage is TRBJ1-2; tentative D call: TRBD1 (6 bases). Germline assignment: CDR1 LGHNA and CDR2 YSLEER. Trimming shortened V by 0 bases and J by 6 bases, and 11 bases separated the two germline ends. The CDR3 runs to 14 residues. In nucleotides, the CDR3 is TGCGCCAGCAGCCAAGATTGGGGGGGCGATGGCTACACCTTC. Translated, it gives CASSQDWGGDGYTF.

This chain links TRBV19 with TRBJ1-5; D is uncertain. Germline CDR1 and CDR2: LNHDA and SQIVND (reference sequence). CDR3 length equals 12 residues. V lost 6 bases to trimming and J lost 5 bases, with 8 bases between them. The CDR3 DNA reads as TGTGCCAGTAGATCGAGGGATCAGCCCCAGCATTTT. The encoded protein is CASRSRDQPQHF.

The chain recombines TRBV18 with TRBJ2-2; 12 bases are shared with TRBD2. Germline V CDR1 and CDR2: KGHSH, LQKENI. Unmatched junction bases numbered 11, after V lost 3 bases and J lost 0 bases. The length of the CDR3 is 20 residues. CDR3 amino acids: CASSPAGTSGYPANTGELFF. CDR3 DNA sequence: TGTGCCAGCTCACCTGCCGGGACTAGCGGGTACCCGGCGAACACCGGGGAGCTGTTTTTT.

This clone appeared a few times. This CDR3 is also generated by other DNA sequences in the sample. The V gene is TRBV7-3, the J gene TRBJ2-1; TRBD1 agrees at 9 bases. Germline V lookup: CDR1 SGHTA, CDR2 FQGTGA. The CDR3 has 15 residues. Trimming took 3 bases from V and 0 from J; bases not matched to a gene: 0. This CDR3 is CASSLTGGSYNEQFF. DNA for the CDR3: TGTGCCAGCAGCTTGACAGGGGGCTCCTACAATGAGCAGTTCTTC.

The chain has TRBV12-1 and TRBJ2-5; no DNA check was done on the table's D call, TRBD1. TRBV12-1 is an annotated pseudogene. The CDR3 extends over 14 amino acids. CDR3 amino acids: CASSQDREQETQYF. CDR3 coding DNA: TGTGCCAGCAGCCAGGACAGGGAACAAGAGACCCAGTACTTC.

The chain joins TRBV6-5 to TRBJ2-7, with D possibly TRBD2 on 6 matching bases. CDR3 length equals 15 residues. Trimming took off 5 bases at V and 5 bases at J, with 19 bases between the two ends. Germline V CDR1 and CDR2: MNHEY, SVGAGI. CDR3 sequence reads: CASSTYEGGIHEQYF. CDR3 nucleotide sequence: TGTGCCAGCAGTACCTATGAGGGAGGTATTCACGAGCAGTACTTC.

This clone has more than one count but fewer than ten. V usage is TRBV6-4 and J usage is TRBJ2-7, with TRBD1 identical over 7 bases. The CDR3 spans 12 residues. The trim removed 7 bases at V and 0 bases at J, leaving 0 bases unmatched. Germline V gene data show CDR1 as MRHNA and CDR2 as SNTAGT. DNA for the CDR3: TGTGCCAGCACAGGGGGCTCCTACGAGCAGTACTTC. It encodes CASTGGSYEQYF.

This clone was detected a few times. The chain is built from TRBV6-1 and TRBJ2-3; 14 nucleotides align to TRBD2. Trimming cost V 2 bases and J 6 bases; bases outside gene matches: 7. CDR3 length equals 17 residues. Germline V gives CDR1 MNHNS, CDR2 SASEGT. CDR3 residues: CASSETGLAGGRDTQYF. CDR3 DNA sequence: TGTGCCAGCAGTGAAACCGGACTAGCGGGGGGCAGGGATACGCAGTATTTT.

The CDR3 here is CASRVSWAGGTEAFF. The CDR3 coding sequence is TGTGCCAGCAGGGTCTCGTGGGCCGGGGGCACTGAAGCTTTCTTT. The V and J genes are TRBV6-5 and TRBJ1-1; tentative D call: TRBD1 (5 bases). This CDR3 is built from 15 residues. CDR1 is MNHEY and CDR2 is SVGAGI in the germline V gene. V was pared by 6 bases and J by 4 bases, with 18 bases between.

As regards this clone: The same CDR3 is also encoded by other DNA sequences in this sample. The V and J genes are TRBV2 and TRBJ2-2; the match to TRBD1 covers 7 bases. The CDR3 totals 13 residues. The V segment lost 4 bases and the J segment 5 bases; nucleotides outside the gene matches: 1. Germline CDR1 and CDR2: SNHLY and FYNNEI. The CDR3 bases are TGTGCCAGCAGTGCGACAGGGACCGGGGAGCTGTTTTTT. This sequence encodes CASSATGTGELFF.

This clone came up once. The chain joins TRBV9 to TRBJ2-1, with 11 bases aligning to TRBD2. The CDR3 runs 15 residues. The ends lost 1 base at V and 8 bases at J; junction bases unmatched: 5. The V gene's germline CDR1 is SGDLS and CDR2 YYNGEE. CDR3 in DNA: TGTGCCAGCAGCGTACTCGAACTAGCGGGAGATGAGCAGTTCTTC. It codes for CASSVLELAGDEQFF. Full variable domain (outside the CDR3, taken from reference TRBV9 and TRBJ2-1): DSGVTQTPKHLITATGQRVTLRCSPRSGDLSVYWYQQSLDQGLQFLIQYYNGEERAKGNILERFSAQQFPDLHSELNLSSLELGDSALYFCASSVLELAGDEQFFGPGTRLTVL.

This clone was observed once. The chain links TRBV9 to TRBJ2-1; D possibly corresponds to TRBD2 (6 bases). Trimming shortened V by 0 bases and J by 0 bases, and 7 bases separated the two germline ends. Germline-derived CDR1 and CDR2 are SGDLS and YYNGEE. The CDR3 has 15 amino acids. The chain's CDR3 is CASSVGSGSYNEQFF. The CDR3 DNA is TGTGCCAGCAGCGTAGGTAGCGGCTCCTACAATGAGCAGTTCTTC.

This clone occurred a few times. The chain uses TRBV13 and TRBJ1-4, with 7 bases aligning to TRBD1. V was pared by 5 bases and J by 3 bases, with 3 bases of the junction left unmatched. CDR3 length: 14 residues. The germline gives CDR1 PRHDT, CDR2 FYEKMQ (reference sequence). The CDR3, as DNA: TGTGCCAGCAGCCGGGACAGTGCTAATGAAAAACTGTTTTTT. Its protein product is CASSRDSANEKLFF.

CDR3 loop: CASTSGFATNEKLFF. The CDR3 DNA reads as TGTGCCAGCACATCCGGTTTTGCAACTAATGAAAAACTGTTTTTT. The V gene is TRBV5-6, the J gene TRBJ1-4; no definite D call. V was pared by 6 bases and J by 0 bases, with 12 bases between. The germline V gene encodes CDR1 SGHDT and CDR2 YYEEEE. The CDR3 consists of 15 residues.

The chain is built from TRBV11-1 and TRBJ1-3, with D possibly being TRBD1 (6 bases). The ends were cut back, 5 bases at V and 0 bases at J, with 11 bases in the middle. CDR1 is SGHAT, CDR2 FQDESV, per germline (reference sequence). The CDR3 contains 15 residues. CDR3 loop: CASSLTGDSGNTIYF. The CDR3 DNA follows: TGTGCCAGCAGCCTGACAGGCGACTCTGGAAACACCATATATTTT.

The chain couples TRBV5-1 to TRBJ2-5, with D maybe TRBD2 (6 bases). The DNA end lines up better with TRBJ2-7; the J call may be wrong. The CDR3 has 16 residues. Looked up from germline, CDR1 is SGHRS and CDR2 is YFSETQ. The CDR3: CASSLDWDSSSYEQYF. The CDR3 coding sequence is TGCGCCAGCAGCTTGGATTGGGACTCGAGCTCCTACGAGCAGTACTTC.

The V gene is TRBV21-1, the J gene TRBJ2-7; the table's D call of TRBD2 was not tested on the DNA. TRBV21-1 is listed as a pseudogene. CDR3 length equals 16 residues. The CDR3: CASPGQSGPLSYEQYF. The CDR3, as DNA: TGTGCCAGCCCCGGGCAAAGCGGACCCCTCTCCTACGAGCAGTACTTC.

V is TRBV5-1 and J is TRBJ2-5; D gene uncertain. The CDR3 runs 12 residues. Germline assignment: CDR1 SGHRS and CDR2 YFSETQ. The germline V and J ends were trimmed by 0 bases and 5 bases, with 5 bases remaining between them. The DNA for the CDR3 is TGCGCCAGCAGCTTGGGTCTGGAGACCCAGTACTTC. Protein product: CASSLGLETQYF.

This clone was counted once. The chain links TRBV21-1 to TRBJ1-6; the table assigns TRBD1, which was not confirmed against the DNA. TRBV21-1 corresponds to a pseudogene. This CDR3 spans 12 amino acids. The chain's CDR3 is CASSQNNSPLHF. CDR3 coding DNA: TGTGCCAGCAGCCAGAATAATTCACCCCTCCACTTT.

The rearrangement uses TRBV5-1 and TRBJ1-2, with D possibly TRBD1 on 6 matching bases. V was shortened by 0 bases and J by 4 bases, with 10 bases between the two germline ends. CDR1 is SGHRS and CDR2 is YFSETQ in the germline V gene. The CDR3 runs to 14 residues. The CDR3 sequence is CASSLDAGAYGYTF. DNA for the CDR3: TGCGCCAGCAGCTTGGACGCAGGGGCCTATGGCTACACCTTC.

The V and J genes are TRBV7-9 and TRBJ1-1; a weak D match, TRBD1 (6 bases). The V end lost 5 bases, the J end lost 10 bases, and 23 bases lay between the germline ends. CDR1 and CDR2 from the germline V gene are SEHNR and FQNEAQ (reference sequence). This CDR3 has 15 amino acids. As DNA, the CDR3 is TGTGCCAGCAGCCTAACCAGGGGACCCCTAACGGGAGCTTTCTTT. Protein product: CASSLTRGPLTGAFF.

This clone showed up just a few times. The CDR3 DNA sequence: TGCAGCGTTTTCCCCGCGGGAGATACGCAGTATTTT. It specifies CSVFPAGDTQYF. This chain joins TRBV29-1 and TRBJ2-3; D may be TRBD2 (5 bases). Per germline, CDR1 SQVTM and CDR2 ANQGSEA. The V end was cut by 5 bases, the J end by 5 bases, with 11 bases between. The CDR3 spans 12 residues.

The chain uses TRBV7-9 and TRBJ2-1; 12 bases line up with TRBD2. With 7 bases clipped from V and 10 bases from J, the junction kept 8 bases outside the gene matches. The CDR3 consists of 14 residues. From germline, CDR1 is SEHNR and CDR2 FQNEAQ (reference sequence). The CDR3 bases are TGTGCCAGCACCACCGAACTAGCGGGAGGAGAGCAGTTCTTC. This gives the protein CASTTELAGGEQFF.